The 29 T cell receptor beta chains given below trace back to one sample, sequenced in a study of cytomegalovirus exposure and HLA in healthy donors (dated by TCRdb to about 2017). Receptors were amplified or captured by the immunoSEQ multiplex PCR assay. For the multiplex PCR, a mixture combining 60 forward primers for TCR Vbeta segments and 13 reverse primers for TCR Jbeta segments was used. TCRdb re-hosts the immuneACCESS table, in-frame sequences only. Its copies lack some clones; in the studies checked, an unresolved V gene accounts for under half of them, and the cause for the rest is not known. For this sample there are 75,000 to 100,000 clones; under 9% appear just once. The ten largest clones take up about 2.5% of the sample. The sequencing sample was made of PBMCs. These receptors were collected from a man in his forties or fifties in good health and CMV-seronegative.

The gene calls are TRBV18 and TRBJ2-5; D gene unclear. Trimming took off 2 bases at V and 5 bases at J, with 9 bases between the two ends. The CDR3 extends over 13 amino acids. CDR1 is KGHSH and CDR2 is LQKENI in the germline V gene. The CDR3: CASSPDVGETQYF. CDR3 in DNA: TGTGCCAGCTCACCAGACGTCGGGGAGACCCAGTACTTC.

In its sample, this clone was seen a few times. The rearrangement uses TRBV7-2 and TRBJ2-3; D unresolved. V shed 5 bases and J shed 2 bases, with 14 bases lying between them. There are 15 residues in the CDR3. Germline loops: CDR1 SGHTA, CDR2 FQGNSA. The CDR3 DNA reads TGTGCCAGCAGCCCCCCCAGGATCAACACAGATACGCAGTATTTT. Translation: CASSPPRINTDTQYF.

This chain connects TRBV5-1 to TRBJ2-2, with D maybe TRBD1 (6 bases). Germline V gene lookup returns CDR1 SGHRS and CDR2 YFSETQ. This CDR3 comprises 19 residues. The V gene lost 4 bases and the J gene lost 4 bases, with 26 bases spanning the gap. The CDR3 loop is CASSRIFKPGHQLTGELFF. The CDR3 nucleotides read TGCGCCAGCAGCCGAATCTTCAAACCGGGACACCAACTCACCGGGGAGCTGTTTTTT.

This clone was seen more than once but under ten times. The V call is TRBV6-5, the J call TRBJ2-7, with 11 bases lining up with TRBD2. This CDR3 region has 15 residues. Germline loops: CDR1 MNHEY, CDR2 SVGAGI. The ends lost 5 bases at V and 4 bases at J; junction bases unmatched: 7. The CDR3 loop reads CASSRTGLAVYEQYF. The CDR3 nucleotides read TGTGCCAGCAGTAGGACGGGACTAGCGGTTTACGAGCAGTACTTC.

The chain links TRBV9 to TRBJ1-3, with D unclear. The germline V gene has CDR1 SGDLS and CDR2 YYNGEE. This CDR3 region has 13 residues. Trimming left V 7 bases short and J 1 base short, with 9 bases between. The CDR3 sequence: CASGAASGNTIYF. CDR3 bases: TGTGCCAGCGGAGCGGCTTCTGGAAACACCATATATTTT.

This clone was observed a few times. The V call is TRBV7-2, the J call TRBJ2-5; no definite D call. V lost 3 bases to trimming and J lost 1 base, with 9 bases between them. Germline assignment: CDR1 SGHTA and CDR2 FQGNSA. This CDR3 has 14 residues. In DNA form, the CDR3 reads TGTGCCAGCAGCTTTGGGCAGAGCCAAGAGACCCAGTACTTC. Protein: CASSFGQSQETQYF. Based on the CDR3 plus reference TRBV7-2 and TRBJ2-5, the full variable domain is GAGVSQSPSNKVTEKGKDVELRCDPISGHTALYWYRQSLGQGLEFLIYFQGNSAPDKSGLPSDRFSAERTGGSVSTLTIQRTQQEDSAVYLCASSFGQSQETQYFGPGTRLLVL.

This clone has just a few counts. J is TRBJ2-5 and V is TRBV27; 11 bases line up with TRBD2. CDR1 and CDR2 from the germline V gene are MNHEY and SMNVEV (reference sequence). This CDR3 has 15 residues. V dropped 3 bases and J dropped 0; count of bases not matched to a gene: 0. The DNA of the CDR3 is TGTGCCAGCAGTTTTAGCGGGAGGGACCAAGAGACCCAGTACTTC. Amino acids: CASSFSGRDQETQYF.

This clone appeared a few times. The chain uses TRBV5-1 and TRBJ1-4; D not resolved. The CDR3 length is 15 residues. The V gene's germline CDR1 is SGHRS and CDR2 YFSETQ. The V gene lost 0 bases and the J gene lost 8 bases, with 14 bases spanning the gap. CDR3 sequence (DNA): TGCGCCAGCAGCTTGGACCGCGGTGACGGGGAAAAACTGTTTTTT. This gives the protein CASSLDRGDGEKLFF.

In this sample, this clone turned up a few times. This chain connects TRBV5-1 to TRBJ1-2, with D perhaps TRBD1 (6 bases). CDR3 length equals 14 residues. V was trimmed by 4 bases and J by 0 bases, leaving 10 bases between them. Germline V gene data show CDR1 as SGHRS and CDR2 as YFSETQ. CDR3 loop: CASSPGQTNYGYTF. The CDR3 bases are TGCGCCAGCAGCCCCGGACAGACTAACTATGGCTACACCTTC. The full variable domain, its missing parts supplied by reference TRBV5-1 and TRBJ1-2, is KAGVTQTPRYLIKTRGQQVTLSCSPISGHRSVSWYQQTPGQGLQFLFEYFSETQRNKGNFPGRFSGRQFSNSRSEMNVSTLELGDSALYLCASSPGQTNYGYTFGSGTRLTVV.

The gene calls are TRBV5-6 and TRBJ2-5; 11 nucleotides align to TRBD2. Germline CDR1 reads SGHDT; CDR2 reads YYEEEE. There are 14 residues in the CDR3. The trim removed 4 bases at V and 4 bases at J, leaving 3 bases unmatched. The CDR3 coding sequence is TGTGCCAGCAGCGATAGCGGGGGGGCAGAGACCCAGTACTTC. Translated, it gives CASSDSGGAETQYF.

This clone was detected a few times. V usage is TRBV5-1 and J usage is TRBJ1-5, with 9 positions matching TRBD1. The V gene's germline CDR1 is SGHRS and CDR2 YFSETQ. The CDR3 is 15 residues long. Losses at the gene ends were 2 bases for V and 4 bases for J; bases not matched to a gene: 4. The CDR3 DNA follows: TGCGCCAGCAGCTTAACGGGACAGGGAAATCAGCCCCAGCATTTT. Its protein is CASSLTGQGNQPQHF.

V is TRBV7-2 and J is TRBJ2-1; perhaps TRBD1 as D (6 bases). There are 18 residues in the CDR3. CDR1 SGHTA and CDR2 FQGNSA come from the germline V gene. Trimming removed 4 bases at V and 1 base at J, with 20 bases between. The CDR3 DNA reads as TGTGCCAGCAGCTCGCCTGTGCAGGGGCGTACGTCCTACAATGAGCAGTTCTTC. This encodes CASSSPVQGRTSYNEQFF.

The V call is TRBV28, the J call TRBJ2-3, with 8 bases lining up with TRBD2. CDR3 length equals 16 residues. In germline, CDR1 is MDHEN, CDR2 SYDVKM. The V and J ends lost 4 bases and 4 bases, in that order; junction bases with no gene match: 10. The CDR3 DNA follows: TGTGCCAGCAGTTCGAGCGGGACTAGGTATCCAGATACGCAGTATTTT. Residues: CASSSSGTRYPDTQYF.

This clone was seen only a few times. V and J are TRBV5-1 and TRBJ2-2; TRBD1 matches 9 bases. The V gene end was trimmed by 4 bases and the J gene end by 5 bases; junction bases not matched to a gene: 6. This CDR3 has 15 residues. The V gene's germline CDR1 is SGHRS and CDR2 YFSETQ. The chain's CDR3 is CASSLQGARTGELFF. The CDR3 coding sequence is TGCGCCAGCAGCCTACAGGGGGCGCGGACCGGGGAGCTGTTTTTT.

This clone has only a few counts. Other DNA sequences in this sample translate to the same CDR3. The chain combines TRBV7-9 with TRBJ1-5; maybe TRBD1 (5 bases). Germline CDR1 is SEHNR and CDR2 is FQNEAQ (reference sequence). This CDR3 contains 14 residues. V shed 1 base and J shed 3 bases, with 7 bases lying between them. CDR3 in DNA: TGTGCCAGCAGCTTAGGACAGTCCAATCAGCCCCAGCATTTT. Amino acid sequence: CASSLGQSNQPQHF.

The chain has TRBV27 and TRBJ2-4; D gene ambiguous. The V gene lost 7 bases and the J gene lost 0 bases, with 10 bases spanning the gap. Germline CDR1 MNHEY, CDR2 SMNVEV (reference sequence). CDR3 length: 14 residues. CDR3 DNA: TGTGCCAGCAAACCCACAGTAGCCAAAAACATTCAGTACTTC. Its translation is CASKPTVAKNIQYF.

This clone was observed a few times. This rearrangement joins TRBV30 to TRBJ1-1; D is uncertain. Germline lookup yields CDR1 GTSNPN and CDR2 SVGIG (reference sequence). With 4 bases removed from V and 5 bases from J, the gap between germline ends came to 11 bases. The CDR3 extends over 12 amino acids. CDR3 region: CAWTGRRTEAFF. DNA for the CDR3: TGTGCCTGGACGGGGAGACGGACTGAAGCTTTCTTT.

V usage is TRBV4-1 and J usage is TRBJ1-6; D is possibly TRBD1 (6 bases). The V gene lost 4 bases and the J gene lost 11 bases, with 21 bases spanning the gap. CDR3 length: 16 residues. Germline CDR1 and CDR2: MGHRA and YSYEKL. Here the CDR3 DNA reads TGCGCCAGCAGCCGAGAGTCTGGACAGTGGATGACACCCCTCCACTTT. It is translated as CASSRESGQWMTPLHF.

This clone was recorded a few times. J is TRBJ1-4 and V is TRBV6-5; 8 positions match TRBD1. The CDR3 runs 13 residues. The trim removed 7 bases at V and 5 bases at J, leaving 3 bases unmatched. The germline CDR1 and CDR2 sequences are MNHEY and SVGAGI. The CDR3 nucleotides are TGTGCCAGCAAGGGGACAGGCAATGAAAAACTGTTTTTT. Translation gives CASKGTGNEKLFF.

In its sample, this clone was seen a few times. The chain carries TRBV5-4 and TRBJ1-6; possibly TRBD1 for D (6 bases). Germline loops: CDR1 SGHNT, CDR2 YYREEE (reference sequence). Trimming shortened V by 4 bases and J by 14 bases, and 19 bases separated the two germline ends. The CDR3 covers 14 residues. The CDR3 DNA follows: TGTGCCAGCAGCATAGGGACATCGGAGAGAGCCCTCCACTTT. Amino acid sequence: CASSIGTSERALHF.

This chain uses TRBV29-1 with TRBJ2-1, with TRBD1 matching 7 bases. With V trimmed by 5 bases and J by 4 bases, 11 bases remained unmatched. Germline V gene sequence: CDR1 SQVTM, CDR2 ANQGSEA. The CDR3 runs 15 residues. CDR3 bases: TGCAGCGTTCTACCCCCAGGGGGTTTGTACAATGAGCAGTTCTTC. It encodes CSVLPPGGLYNEQFF.

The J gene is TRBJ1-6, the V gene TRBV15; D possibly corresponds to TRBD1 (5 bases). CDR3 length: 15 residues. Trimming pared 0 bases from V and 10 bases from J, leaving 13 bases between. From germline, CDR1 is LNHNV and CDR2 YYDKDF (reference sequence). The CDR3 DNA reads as TGTGCCACCAGCAGAGACCAGGGTATCGGGTCACCCCTCCACTTT. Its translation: CATSRDQGIGSPLHF.

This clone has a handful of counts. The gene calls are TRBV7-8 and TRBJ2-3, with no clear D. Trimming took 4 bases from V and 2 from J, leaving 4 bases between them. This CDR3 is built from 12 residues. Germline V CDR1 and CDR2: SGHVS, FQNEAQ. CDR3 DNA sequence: TGTGCCAGCAGCTCGTTCACAGATACGCAGTATTTT. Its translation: CASSSFTDTQYF.

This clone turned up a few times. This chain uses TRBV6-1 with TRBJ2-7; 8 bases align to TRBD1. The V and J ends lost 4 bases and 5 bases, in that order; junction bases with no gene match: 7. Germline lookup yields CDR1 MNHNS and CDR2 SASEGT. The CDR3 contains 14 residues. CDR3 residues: CASSGYRQGNEQYF. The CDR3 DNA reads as TGTGCCAGCAGTGGGTACAGACAGGGGAACGAGCAGTACTTC.

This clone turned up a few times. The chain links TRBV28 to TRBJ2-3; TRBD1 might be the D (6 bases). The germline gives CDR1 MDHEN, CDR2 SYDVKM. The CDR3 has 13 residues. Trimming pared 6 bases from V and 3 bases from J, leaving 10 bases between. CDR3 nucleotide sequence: TGTGCCAGCAGAACTGGACAGACAGATACGCAGTATTTT. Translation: CASRTGQTDTQYF.

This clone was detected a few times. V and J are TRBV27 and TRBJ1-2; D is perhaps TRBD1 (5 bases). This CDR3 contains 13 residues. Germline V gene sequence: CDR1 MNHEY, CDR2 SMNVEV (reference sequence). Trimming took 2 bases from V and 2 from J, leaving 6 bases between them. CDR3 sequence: CASSLGGNYGYTF. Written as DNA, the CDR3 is TGTGCCAGCAGTTTAGGGGGGAACTATGGCTACACCTTC.

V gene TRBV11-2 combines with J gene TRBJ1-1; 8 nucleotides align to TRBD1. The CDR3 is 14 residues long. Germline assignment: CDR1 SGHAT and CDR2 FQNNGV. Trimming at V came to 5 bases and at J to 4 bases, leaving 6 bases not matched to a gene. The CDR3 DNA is TGTGCCAGCAGCCCGGACAGGGTGGGCACTGAAGCTTTCTTT. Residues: CASSPDRVGTEAFF.

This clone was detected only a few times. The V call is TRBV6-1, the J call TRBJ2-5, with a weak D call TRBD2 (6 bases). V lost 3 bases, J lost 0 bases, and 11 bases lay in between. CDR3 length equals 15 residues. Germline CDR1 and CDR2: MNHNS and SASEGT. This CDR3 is CASSETRGYQETQYF. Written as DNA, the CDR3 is TGTGCCAGCAGTGAGACTAGGGGTTACCAAGAGACCCAGTACTTC.

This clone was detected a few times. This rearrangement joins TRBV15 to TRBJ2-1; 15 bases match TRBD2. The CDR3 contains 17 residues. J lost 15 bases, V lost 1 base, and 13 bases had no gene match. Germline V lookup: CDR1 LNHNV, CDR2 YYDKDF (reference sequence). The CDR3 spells CATSRVGTSGGLLARFF. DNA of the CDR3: TGTGCCACCAGCAGAGTCGGGACTAGCGGGGGGCTCTTGGCGCGGTTCTTC.